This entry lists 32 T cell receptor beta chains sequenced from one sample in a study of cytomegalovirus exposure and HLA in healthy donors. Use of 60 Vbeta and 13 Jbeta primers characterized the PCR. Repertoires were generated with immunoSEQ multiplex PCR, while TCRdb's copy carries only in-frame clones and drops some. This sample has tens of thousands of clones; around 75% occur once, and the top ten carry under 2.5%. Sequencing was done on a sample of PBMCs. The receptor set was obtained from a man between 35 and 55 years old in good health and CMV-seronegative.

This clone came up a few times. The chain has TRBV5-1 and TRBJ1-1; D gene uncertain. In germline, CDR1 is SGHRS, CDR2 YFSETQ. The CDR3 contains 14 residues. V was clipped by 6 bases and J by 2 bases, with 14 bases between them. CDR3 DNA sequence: TGCGCCAGCACCCCCATGTCGGTTAACACTGAAGCTTTCTTT. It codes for CASTPMSVNTEAFF.

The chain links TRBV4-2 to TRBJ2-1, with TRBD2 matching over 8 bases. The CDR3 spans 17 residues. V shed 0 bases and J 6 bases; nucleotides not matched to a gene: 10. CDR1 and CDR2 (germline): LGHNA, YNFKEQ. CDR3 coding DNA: TGTGCCAGCAGCCAAGAAGCCAGCGGGAGAAGAGGCAATGAGCAGTTCTTC. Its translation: CASSQEASGRRGNEQFF.

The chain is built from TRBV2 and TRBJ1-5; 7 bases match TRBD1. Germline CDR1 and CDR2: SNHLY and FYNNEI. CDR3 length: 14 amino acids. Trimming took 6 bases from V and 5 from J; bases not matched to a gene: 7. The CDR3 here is CASSVGQKDQPQHF. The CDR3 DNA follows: TGTGCCAGCAGCGTGGGACAGAAAGATCAGCCCCAGCATTTT.

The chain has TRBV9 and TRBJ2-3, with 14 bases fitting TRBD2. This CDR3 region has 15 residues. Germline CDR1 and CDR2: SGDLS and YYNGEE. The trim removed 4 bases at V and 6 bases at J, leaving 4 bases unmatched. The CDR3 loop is CASSLWTSGRDTQYF. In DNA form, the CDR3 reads TGTGCCAGCAGCCTCTGGACTAGCGGGAGGGATACGCAGTATTTT.

CDR3 DNA sequence: TGTGCCACCAGCAGAGCAAGCGGGAGTGTCAATACGCAGTATTTT. Residues: CATSRASGSVNTQYF. The chain carries TRBV15 and TRBJ2-3, with 8 bases identical to TRBD2. This CDR3 region has 15 residues. V lost 1 base, J lost 7 bases, and 7 bases stayed unmatched. Germline V gene lookup returns CDR1 LNHNV and CDR2 YYDKDF (reference sequence).

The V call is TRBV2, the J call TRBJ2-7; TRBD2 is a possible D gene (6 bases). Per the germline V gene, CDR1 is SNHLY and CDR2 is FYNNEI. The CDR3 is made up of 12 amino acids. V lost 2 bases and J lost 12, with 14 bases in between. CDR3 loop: CASSETGAGGYF. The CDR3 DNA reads TGTGCCAGCAGTGAAACCGGGGCCGGGGGGTACTTC.

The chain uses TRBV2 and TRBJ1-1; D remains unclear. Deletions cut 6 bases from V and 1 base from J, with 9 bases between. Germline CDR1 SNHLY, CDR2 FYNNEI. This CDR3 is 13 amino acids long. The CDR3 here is CASRRETNTEAFF. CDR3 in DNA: TGTGCCAGCAGACGGGAGACGAACACTGAAGCTTTCTTT.

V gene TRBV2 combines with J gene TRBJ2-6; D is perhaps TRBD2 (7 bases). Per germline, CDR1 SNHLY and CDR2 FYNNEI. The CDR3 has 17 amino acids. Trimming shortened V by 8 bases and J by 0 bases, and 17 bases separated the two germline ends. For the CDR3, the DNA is TGTGCCAGCGGGGGGAGGGGGGCCCTCTCTGGGGCCAACGTCCTGACTTTC. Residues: CASGGRGALSGANVLTF.

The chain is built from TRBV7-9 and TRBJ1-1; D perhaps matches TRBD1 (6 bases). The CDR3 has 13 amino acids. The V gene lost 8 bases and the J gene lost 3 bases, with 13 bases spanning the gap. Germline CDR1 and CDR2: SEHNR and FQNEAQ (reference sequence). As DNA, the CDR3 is TGTGCCAGCTCCGGGGGGCATGACACTGAAGCTTTCTTT. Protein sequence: CASSGGHDTEAFF. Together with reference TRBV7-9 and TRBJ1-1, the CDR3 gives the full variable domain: DTGVSQNPRHKITKRGQNVTFRCDPISEHNRLYWYRQTLGQGPEFLTYFQNEAQLEKSRLLSDRFSAERPKGSFSTLEIQRTEQGDSAMYLCASSGGHDTEAFFGQGTRLTVV.

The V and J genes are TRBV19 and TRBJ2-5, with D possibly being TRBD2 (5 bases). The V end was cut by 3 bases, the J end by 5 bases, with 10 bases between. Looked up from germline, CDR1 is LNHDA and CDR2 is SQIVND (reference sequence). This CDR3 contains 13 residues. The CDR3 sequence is CASSISSSETQYF. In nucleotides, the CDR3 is TGTGCCAGTAGTATTTCTAGCTCGGAGACCCAGTACTTC.

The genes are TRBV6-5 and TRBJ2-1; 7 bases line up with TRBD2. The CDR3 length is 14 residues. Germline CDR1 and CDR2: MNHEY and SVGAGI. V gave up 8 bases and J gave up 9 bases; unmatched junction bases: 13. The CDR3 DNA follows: TGTGCCAGCGTCTCCAGCGGGATTCGGGTTGAGCAGTTCTTC. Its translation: CASVSSGIRVEQFF.

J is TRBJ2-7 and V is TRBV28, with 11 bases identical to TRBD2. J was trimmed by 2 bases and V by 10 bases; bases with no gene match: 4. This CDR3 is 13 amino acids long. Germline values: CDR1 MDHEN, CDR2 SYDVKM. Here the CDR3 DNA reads TGTGCCACTCAGGGACTAGCGGCCTACGAGCAGTACTTC. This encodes CATQGLAAYEQYF.

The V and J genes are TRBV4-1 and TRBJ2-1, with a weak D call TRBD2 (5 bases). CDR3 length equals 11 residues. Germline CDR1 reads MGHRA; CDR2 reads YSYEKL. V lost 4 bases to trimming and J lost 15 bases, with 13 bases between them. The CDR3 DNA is TGCGCCAGCAGCCCGGGGTCAACAAGGTTCTTC. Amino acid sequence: CASSPGSTRFF.

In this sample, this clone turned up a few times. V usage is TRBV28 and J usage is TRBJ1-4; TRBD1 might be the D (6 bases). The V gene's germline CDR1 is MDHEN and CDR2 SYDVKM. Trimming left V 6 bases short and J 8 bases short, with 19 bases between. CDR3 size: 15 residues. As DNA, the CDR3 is TGTGCCAGCAGCCCTCATGAGACAGGCGGAGAAAAACTGTTTTTT. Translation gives CASSPHETGGEKLFF. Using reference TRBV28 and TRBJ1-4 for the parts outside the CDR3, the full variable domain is DVKVTQSSRYLVKRTGEKVFLECVQDMDHENMFWYRQDPGLGLRLIYFSYDVKMKEKGDIPEGYSVSREKKERFSLILESASTNQTSMYLCASSPHETGGEKLFFGSGTQLSVL.

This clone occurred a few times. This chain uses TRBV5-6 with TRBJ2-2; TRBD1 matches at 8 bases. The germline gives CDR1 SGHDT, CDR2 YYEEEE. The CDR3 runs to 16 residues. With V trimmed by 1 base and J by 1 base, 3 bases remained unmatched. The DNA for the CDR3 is TGTGCCAGCAGCTTGCTGGGACAGGAGAACACCGGGGAGCTGTTTTTT. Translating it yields CASSLLGQENTGELFF.

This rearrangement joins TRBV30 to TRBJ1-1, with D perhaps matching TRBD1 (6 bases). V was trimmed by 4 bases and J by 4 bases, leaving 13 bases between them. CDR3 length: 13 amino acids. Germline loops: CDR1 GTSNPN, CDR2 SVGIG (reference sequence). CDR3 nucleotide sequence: TGTGCCTGGACCGAAAGGGGGAGCACTGAAGCTTTCTTT. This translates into CAWTERGSTEAFF.

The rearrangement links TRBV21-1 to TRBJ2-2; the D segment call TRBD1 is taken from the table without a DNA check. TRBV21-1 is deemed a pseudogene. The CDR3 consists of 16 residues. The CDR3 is CASITPGQGNTGELFF. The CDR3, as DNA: TGTGCCAGCATCACTCCGGGACAGGGAAACACCGGGGAGCTGTTTTTT.

The CDR3 DNA sequence: TGTGCCAGCAGCTTAGGACTAGCGGGGGCCTACAATGAGCAGTTCTTC. Protein: CASSLGLAGAYNEQFF. This chain connects TRBV5-4 to TRBJ2-1, with 13 bases lining up with TRBD2. Germline trimming cut 2 bases from V and 2 bases from J; bases unmatched to any gene: 1. Per germline, CDR1 SGHNT and CDR2 YYREEE (reference sequence). The CDR3 spans 16 residues.

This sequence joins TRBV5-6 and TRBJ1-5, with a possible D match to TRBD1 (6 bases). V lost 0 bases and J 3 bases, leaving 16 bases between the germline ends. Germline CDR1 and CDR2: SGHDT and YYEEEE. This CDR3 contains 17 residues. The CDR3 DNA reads TGTGCCAGCAGCTTGGCCGGGAGGGGGGCCCTCAATCAGCCCCAGCATTTT. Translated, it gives CASSLAGRGALNQPQHF.

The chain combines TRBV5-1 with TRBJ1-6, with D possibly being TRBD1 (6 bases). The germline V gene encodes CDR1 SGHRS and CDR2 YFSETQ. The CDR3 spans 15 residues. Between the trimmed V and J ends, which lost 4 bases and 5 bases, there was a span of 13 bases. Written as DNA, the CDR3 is TGCGCCAGCAGCCCAGAAAACAGGGATAATTCACCCCTCCACTTT. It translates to CASSPENRDNSPLHF.

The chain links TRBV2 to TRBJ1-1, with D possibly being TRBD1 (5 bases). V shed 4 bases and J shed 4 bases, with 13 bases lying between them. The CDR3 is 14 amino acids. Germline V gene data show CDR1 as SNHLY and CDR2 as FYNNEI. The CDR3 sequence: CASSVGGVGTEAFF. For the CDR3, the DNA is TGTGCCAGCAGTGTAGGAGGGGTGGGCACTGAAGCTTTCTTT.

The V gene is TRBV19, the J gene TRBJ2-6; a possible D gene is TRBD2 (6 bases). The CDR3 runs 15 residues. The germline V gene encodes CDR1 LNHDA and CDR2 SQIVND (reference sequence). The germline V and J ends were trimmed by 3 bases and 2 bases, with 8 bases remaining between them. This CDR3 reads CASSIWGAGANVLTF. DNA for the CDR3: TGTGCCAGTAGTATTTGGGGGGCTGGGGCCAACGTCCTGACTTTC.

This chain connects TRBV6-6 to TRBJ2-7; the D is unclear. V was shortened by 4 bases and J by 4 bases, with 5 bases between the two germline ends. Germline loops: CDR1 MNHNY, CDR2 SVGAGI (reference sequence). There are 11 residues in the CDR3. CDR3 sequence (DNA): TGTGCCAGCAGTTTACAGTACGAGCAGTACTTC. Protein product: CASSLQYEQYF.

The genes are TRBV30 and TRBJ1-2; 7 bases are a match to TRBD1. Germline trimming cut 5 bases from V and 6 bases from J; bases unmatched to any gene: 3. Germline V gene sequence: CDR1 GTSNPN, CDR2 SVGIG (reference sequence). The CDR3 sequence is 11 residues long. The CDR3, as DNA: TGTGCCTGGTGGACAGGTGATGGCTACACCTTC. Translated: CAWWTGDGYTF. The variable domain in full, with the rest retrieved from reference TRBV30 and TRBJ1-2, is SQTIHQWPATLVQPVGSPLSLECTVEGTSNPNLYWYRQAAGRGLQLLFYSVGIGQISSEVPQNLSASRPQDRQFILSSKKLLLSDSGFYLCAWWTGDGYTFGSGTRLTVV.

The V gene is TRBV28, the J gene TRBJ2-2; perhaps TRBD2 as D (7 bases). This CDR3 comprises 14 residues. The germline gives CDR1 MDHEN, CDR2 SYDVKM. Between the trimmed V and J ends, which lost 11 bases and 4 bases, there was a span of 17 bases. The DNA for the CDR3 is TGTGCCTCTAGGGGGGGCTCGGTCACCGGGGAGCTGTTTTTT. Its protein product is CASRGGSVTGELFF.

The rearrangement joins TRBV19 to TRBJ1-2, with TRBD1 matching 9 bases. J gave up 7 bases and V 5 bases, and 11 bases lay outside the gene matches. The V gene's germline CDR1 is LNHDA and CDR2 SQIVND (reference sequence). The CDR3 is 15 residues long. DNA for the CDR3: TGTGCCAGTAGTCCCCGGGACAGGGCGTTAAGTGGCTACACCTTC. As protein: CASSPRDRALSGYTF.

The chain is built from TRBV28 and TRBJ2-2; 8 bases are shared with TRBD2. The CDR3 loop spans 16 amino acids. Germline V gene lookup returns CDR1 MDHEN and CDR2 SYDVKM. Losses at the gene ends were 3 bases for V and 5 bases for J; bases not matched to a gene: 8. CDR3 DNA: TGTGCCAGCAGTTTGCAGGGCGGGGGGCGGACCGGGGAGCTGTTTTTT. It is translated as CASSLQGGGRTGELFF.

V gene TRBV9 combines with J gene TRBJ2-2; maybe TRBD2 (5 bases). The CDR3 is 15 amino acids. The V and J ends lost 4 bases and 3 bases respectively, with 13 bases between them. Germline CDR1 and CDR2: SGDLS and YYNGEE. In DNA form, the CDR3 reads TGTGCCAGCAGCCCAAGCCCGGGGTACACCGGGGAGCTGTTTTTT. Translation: CASSPSPGYTGELFF.

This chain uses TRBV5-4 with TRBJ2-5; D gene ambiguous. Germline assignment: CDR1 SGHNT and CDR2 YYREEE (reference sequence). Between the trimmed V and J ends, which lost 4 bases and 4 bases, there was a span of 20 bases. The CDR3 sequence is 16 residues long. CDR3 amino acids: CASSALVWASTETQYF. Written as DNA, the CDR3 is TGTGCCAGCAGCGCCCTGGTTTGGGCGAGCACAGAGACCCAGTACTTC.

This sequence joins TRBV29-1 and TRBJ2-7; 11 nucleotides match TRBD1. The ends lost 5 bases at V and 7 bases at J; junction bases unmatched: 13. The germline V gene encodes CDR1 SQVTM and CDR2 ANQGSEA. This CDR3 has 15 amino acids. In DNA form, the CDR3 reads TGCAGCGTTCGGACAGGGGGCCTCCTTCAGGAGGAGCAGTACTTC. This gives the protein CSVRTGGLLQEEQYF.

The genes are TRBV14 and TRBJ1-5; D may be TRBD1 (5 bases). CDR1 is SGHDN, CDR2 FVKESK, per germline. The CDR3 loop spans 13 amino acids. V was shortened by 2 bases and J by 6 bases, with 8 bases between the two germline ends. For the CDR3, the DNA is TGTGCCAGCAGCCAATACGGGGGTCAGCCCCAGCATTTT. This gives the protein CASSQYGGQPQHF.

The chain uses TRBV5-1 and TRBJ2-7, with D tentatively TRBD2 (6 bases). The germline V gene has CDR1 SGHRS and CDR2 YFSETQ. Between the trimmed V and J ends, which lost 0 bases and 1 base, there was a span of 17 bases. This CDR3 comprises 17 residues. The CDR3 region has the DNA TGCGCCAGCAGCTTGGGGAATATCCGGGAGAAATCCTACGAGCAGTACTTC. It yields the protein CASSLGNIREKSYEQYF.